One sample yielded the 15 T cell receptor beta chains listed below, sequenced in a study of identical twins. TCRdb used MiXCR to reprocess the 5' RACE reads, holding one entry per CDR3 protein. The sample lists some 500,000 distinct CDR3 sequences, around 9.6% seen once, with under 3% in the top ten. The same data also went into a second study, on yellow fever vaccine responses in identical twins.

Sequenced sample: PBMCs. The receptors stem from a woman under 30 in good health.

The table lists this clonotype with a few counts. This sequence joins TRBV28 and TRBJ2-5, with D tentatively TRBD2 (7 bases). The V end was cut by 11 bases, the J end by 4 bases, with 20 bases between. The CDR3 spans 14 residues. CDR1 is MDHEN and CDR2 is SYDVKM in the germline V gene. The CDR3 nucleotides are TGTGCCTGCATTGCTCGGGGGGCTCGAGAGACCCAGTACTTC. Its protein is CACIARGARETQYF.

V usage is TRBV5-1 and J usage is TRBJ2-5, with 10 bases fitting TRBD1. Germline assignment: CDR1 SGHRS and CDR2 YFSETQ. Germline trimming cut 2 bases from V and 2 bases from J; bases unmatched to any gene: 18. This CDR3 is 20 amino acids long. In DNA, the CDR3 is TGCGCCAGCAGCTTTCTGACAGGGGGCATCGCGGGAGGTCGACAAGAGACCCAGTACTTC. Its protein is CASSFLTGGIAGGRQETQYF.

J is TRBJ2-7 and V is TRBV6-1, with D perhaps matching TRBD1 (5 bases). The CDR3 totals 15 residues. Trimming pared 6 bases from V and 4 bases from J, leaving 19 bases between. Germline assignment: CDR1 MNHNS and CDR2 SASEGT. DNA for the CDR3: TGTGCCAGCAGAAACGGGCAGGGCGGCTATTACGAGCAGTACTTC. It codes for CASRNGQGGYYEQYF.

The chain carries TRBV7-2 and TRBJ2-3; 13 nucleotides agree with TRBD2. The germline gives CDR1 SGHTA, CDR2 FQGNSA. V was pared by 5 bases and J by 4 bases, with 6 bases of the junction left unmatched. The CDR3 has 16 residues. This chain's CDR3 is CASSPRTSGSADTQYF. The CDR3 bases are TGTGCCAGCAGCCCTCGGACTAGCGGGAGCGCAGATACGCAGTATTTT.

This rearrangement joins TRBV19 to TRBJ2-1, with a tentative D call TRBD1 (5 bases). Germline V gene sequence: CDR1 LNHDA, CDR2 SQIVND (reference sequence). There are 13 residues in the CDR3. V shed 3 bases and J shed 8 bases, with 11 bases lying between them. The CDR3 is CASSITGRDEQFF. For the CDR3, the DNA is TGTGCCAGTAGTATCACAGGTAGGGATGAGCAGTTCTTC.

Regarding this clonotype: Since a much larger clone is just one base distant, this may be a read error. For the CDR3, the DNA is TGCGCCAGCAACCAAGAAATGGCGGGAGGTGGAAATGAGCAGTTCTTC. Translating gives CASNQEMAGGGNEQFF. J is TRBJ2-1 and V is TRBV4-3, with 8 bases identical to TRBD2. Per the germline V gene, CDR1 is LGHNA and CDR2 is YSLEER. The CDR3 is made up of 16 amino acids.

This clonotype has at least ten counts. This rearrangement joins TRBV12-3 or TRBV12-4 to TRBJ2-6; TRBD1 matches 9 bases. This CDR3 comprises 18 residues. Trimming removed 5 bases from V and 2 bases from J; junction bases left unmatched: 10. In nucleotides, the CDR3 is TGTGCCAGCAGTCCTGGACAGGGGTTGGGGCCTGGGGCCAACGTCCTGACTTTC. It yields the protein CASSPGQGLGPGANVLTF.

This clonotype was counted between two and nine times. This chain connects TRBV5-1 to TRBJ2-1, with D perhaps TRBD2 (6 bases). From germline, CDR1 is SGHRS and CDR2 YFSETQ. Trimming left V 0 bases short and J 2 bases short, with 12 bases between. This CDR3 comprises 16 residues. The CDR3 protein is CASSLGHSGAYNEQFF. The CDR3 nucleotides are TGCGCCAGCAGCTTGGGGCATAGCGGAGCCTACAATGAGCAGTTCTTC.

This rearrangement joins TRBV27 to TRBJ2-3, with 9 bases aligning to TRBD2. CDR3 length: 18 amino acids. CDR1 MNHEY and CDR2 SMNVEV come from the germline V gene (reference sequence). Trimming cost V 5 bases and J 2 bases; bases outside gene matches: 14. This chain's CDR3 is CASSPLPGLAQLTDTQYF. The CDR3 coding sequence is TGTGCCAGCAGTCCCCTACCGGGACTAGCACAACTCACAGATACGCAGTATTTT.

CDR3 nucleotide sequence: TGTGCCAGCAGACCGGGGTTTAGCACAGATACGCAGTATTTT. Encoded protein: CASRPGFSTDTQYF. V is TRBV12-3 or TRBV12-4 and J is TRBJ2-3; a weak D match, TRBD2 (5 bases). This CDR3 region has 14 residues. Trimming removed 6 bases from V and 0 bases from J, with 10 bases in between.

The gene calls are TRBV20-1 and TRBJ1-2; a possible D gene is TRBD1 (6 bases). The CDR3 runs to 11 residues. V lost 2 bases and J 6 bases, leaving 7 bases between the germline ends. The germline CDR1 and CDR2 sequences are DFQATT and SNEGSKA (reference sequence). The DNA of the CDR3 is TGCAGTGCTAGACAGGGGCATGGCTACACCTTC. It codes for CSARQGHGYTF.

J is TRBJ2-7 and V is TRBV5-1; TRBD1 aligns across 9 bases. V lost 4 bases and J lost 1; bases outside the gene matches: 6. This CDR3 contains 15 residues. Germline V gene lookup returns CDR1 SGHRS and CDR2 YFSETQ. The CDR3 reads CASSGGQGRSYEQYF. The DNA of the CDR3 is TGCGCCAGCAGCGGGGGACAGGGAAGATCCTACGAGCAGTACTTC.

The rearrangement joins TRBV20-1 to TRBJ2-1, with 11 bases that match TRBD2. CDR3 length: 18 amino acids. V was pared by 0 bases and J by 10 bases, with 17 bases of the junction left unmatched. Germline assignment: CDR1 DFQATT and CDR2 SNEGSKA (reference sequence). The CDR3 reads CSARDTQRLAGGLQEQFF. CDR3 sequence (DNA): TGCAGTGCTAGAGATACTCAGAGGCTAGCGGGAGGCCTCCAGGAGCAGTTCTTC.

A few counts support this clonotype. The chain employs TRBV21-1 and TRBJ2-1. TRBV21-1 is deemed a pseudogene. This CDR3 is 16 amino acids long. CDR3 protein: CASSKAVRRPYNEQFF. The CDR3 DNA is TGTGCCAGCAGCAAAGCGGTGAGGAGACCATACAATGAGCAGTTCTTC.

This clonotype was seen more than once but under ten times. This rearrangement joins TRBV7-2 to TRBJ2-2; tentative D call: TRBD2 (6 bases). The CDR3 runs to 17 residues. Germline V gene lookup returns CDR1 SGHTA and CDR2 FQGNSA. The V end was cut by 11 bases, the J end by 0 bases, with 22 bases between. Written as DNA, the CDR3 is TGTGCCGCCGGAGGGGCGGGGTGGTCCGCGAACACCGGGGAGCTGTTTTTT. Translation gives CAAGGAGWSANTGELFF.